Below, one T cell receptor (beta chain) is given with its context. This record comes from a study of technical replicates of blood from several donors. The CDR3 consists of 13 residues. J was trimmed by 3 bases and V by 4 bases; bases with no gene match: 3. The V gene's germline CDR1 is SGHRS and CDR2 YFSETQ. Sequenced by immunoSEQ multiplex PCR; TCRdb stores in-frame clones only, minus some. The table has under 85,000 clones, approximately 94% seen once. The V gene is TRBV5-1, the J gene TRBJ1-2, with 7 bases that match TRBD1. The specimen was T cells isolated from PBMCs. The sequence derives from a human donor in good health. As DNA, the CDR3 is TGCGCCAGCAGCCCTACAGGGGACTATGGCTACACCTTC. Translation gives CASSPTGDYGYTF.